Many counts were recorded for the clone carrying this T cell receptor (beta chain). Its antigen is unidentified. TCRdb independently ran MiXCR on the RT-PCR reads; one entry per CDR3 protein. The profile shows hundreds of thousands of distinct CDR3 sequences, 6.5% to 8% of them singletons. This sample is drawn from a study of response to subunit inactivated influenza vaccine. Study results and limitations: New T cells are recruited in small numbers by each seasonal influenza vaccination, according to the authors' suggestion.

The germline V and J ends were trimmed by 2 bases and 10 bases, with 9 bases remaining between them. This CDR3 has 12 amino acids. The germline gives CDR1 MDHEN, CDR2 SYDVKM. The chain joins TRBV28 to TRBJ2-4, with a weak D call TRBD2 (6 bases). This clonotype originated in a man in his fifties or sixties who received an inactivated influenza vaccine. Specimen: PBMCs from blood, collected about 24 months after vaccination. DNA of the CDR3: TGTGCCAGCAGTTTACCCGGGACTATTCAGTACTTC. Protein product: CASSLPGTIQYF.